The clone carrying this T cell receptor (beta chain) came up many times. No antigen is known for it. Trimming took 3 bases from V and 2 from J, leaving 8 bases between them. The CDR3 totals 13 residues. Germline CDR1 reads SGHRS; CDR2 reads YFSETQ. The time point is: newly diagnosed GD, antithyroid drugs for less than 3 months. RNA extracted from PBMCs served as the sequencing template. The collection involved drawing around 10 milliliters of peripheral blood into EDTA tubes. The data were obtained in a study of regulatory T cells in long-lasting Graves disease. For TCR beta, libraries came from iRepertoire HTBI primers and Arm-PCR of CDR3 regions. TCRdb recomputed calls from the multiplex PCR reads with MiXCR, one row per CDR3 protein. The sample gives over 350,000 distinct CDR3 sequences, about 14% of which show up once; around a sixth is in the top ten. Study-wide findings and caveats: There was favoring of TRBV28, TRBJ1-2 and TRBJ2-5 in persistent disease.

Another study also made use of these data, one on T cells in Graves' hyperthyroidism and ophthalmopathy. This second report adds: Initially, a first-round RT-PCR of the TCR CDR3 employed the HTBI primer set.

This receptor was identified in a woman aged 45 to 65 with Graves disease. The source material was peripheral blood mononuclear cells (PBMCs), sampled at new diagnosis, from a patient treated with antithyroid drugs. The genes are TRBV5-1 and TRBJ1-2; no clear D. CDR3 in DNA: TGCGCCAGCAGCTCGGAAGGCAACTATGGCTACACCTTC. Residues: CASSSEGNYGYTF.